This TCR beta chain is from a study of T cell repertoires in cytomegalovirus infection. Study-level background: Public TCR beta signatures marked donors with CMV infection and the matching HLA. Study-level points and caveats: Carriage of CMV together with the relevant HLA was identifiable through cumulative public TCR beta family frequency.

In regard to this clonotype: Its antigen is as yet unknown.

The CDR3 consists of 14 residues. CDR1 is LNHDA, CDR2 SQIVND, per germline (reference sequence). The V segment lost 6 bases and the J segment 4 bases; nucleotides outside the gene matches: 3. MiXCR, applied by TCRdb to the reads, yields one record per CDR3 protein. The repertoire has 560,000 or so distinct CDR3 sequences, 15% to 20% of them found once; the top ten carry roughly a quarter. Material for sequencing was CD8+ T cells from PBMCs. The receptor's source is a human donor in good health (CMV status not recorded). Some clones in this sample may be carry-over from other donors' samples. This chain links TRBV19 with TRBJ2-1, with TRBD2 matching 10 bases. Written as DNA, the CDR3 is TGTGCCAGTAGCCAGCGGGAGGGTTACAATGAGCAGTTCTTC. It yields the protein CASSQREGYNEQFF.